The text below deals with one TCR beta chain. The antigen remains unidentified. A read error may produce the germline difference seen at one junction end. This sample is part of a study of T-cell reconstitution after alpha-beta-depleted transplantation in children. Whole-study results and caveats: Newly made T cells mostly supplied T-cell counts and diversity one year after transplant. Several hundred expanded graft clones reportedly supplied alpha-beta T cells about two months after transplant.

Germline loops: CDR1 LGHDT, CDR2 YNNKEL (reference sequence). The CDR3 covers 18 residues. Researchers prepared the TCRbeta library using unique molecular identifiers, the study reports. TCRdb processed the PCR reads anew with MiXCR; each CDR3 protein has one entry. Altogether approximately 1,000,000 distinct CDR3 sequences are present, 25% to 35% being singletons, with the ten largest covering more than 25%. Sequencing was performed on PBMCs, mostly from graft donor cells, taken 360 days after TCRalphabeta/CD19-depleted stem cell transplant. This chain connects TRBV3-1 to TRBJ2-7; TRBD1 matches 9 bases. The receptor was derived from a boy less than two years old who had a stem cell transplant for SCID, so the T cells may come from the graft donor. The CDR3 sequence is CASSQILLVGQGGYEQYF. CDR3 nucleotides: TGCGCCAGCAGCCAAATCCTCCTGGTGGGACAGGGAGGATACGAGCAGTACTTC.